The present entry profiles one TCR beta chain with its context. The antigen remains unidentified. Since a much larger clone is just one base distant, this may be a read error. This specimen comes from a study of shared clonotypes between healthy human individuals. Looking at the study overall: A couple of female and three male donors aged 18 to 49 were enrolled.

Using immunoSEQ multiplex PCR, the repertoire was profiled, and TCRdb retains in-frame clones only, with some absent. The data contain about 460,000 clones, roughly four fifths of them singletons. The V end lost 10 bases, the J end lost 7 bases, and 14 bases lay between the germline ends. This CDR3 region has 11 residues. Germline V gene sequence: CDR1 MNHEY, CDR2 SVGAGI. Study-wide results and caveats: Limitation of the genetic and exposure-history diversity represented came from the few donors.

The sample comprised PBMCs. The chain employs TRBV6-5 and TRBJ2-7; D may be TRBD1 (5 bases). This TCR was recovered from a woman aged 40 to 55 in good health. Some clones in this sample may be carry-over from other donors' samples. The CDR3 DNA follows: TGTGCCAACAGGACCTTTGGGGAGCAGTACTTC. This codes for CANRTFGEQYF.